This T cell receptor (beta chain) came from a study of CD8+ T cells in alopecia areata. Germline lookup yields CDR1 MGHDK and CDR2 SYGVNS. V lost 8 bases and J lost 9, with 11 bases in between. The CDR3 sequence is 11 residues long. Treatment described: oral pan-JAK inhibitor, 5-10 mg twice daily. cDNA serving as the sequencing template came from extracted, reverse transcribed RNA. Sequencing used immunoSEQ multiplex PCR; TCRdb keeps in-frame clones, though not all of them. This table has about 190,000 clones, approximately 56% appearing once. This chain uses TRBV25-1 with TRBJ1-5; D gene uncertain. Source: CD4+ T cells sorted from blood, taken at week 4, from a patient treated with tofacitinib. This clonotype was obtained from a human donor with alopecia areata. Here the CDR3 DNA reads TGTGCCAGCGGCTCGGTCCGGCCCCAGCATTTT. Its translation is CASGSVRPQHF.